This T cell receptor beta chain was profiled in a study of shared clonotypes between healthy human individuals. Germline lookup yields CDR1 SGHDN and CDR2 FVKESK. V was clipped by 0 bases and J by 5 bases; unmatched bases: 4. This CDR3 contains 14 residues. Naive CD8 cells lacked CD45RO, underwent positive selection for CCR7 and left out terminally differentiated effector memory CD45RA+ cells. Participating donors were healthy, HIV-negative adults free of recent acute infections or vaccinations. Repertoires were generated with immunoSEQ multiplex PCR, while TCRdb's copy carries only in-frame clones and drops some. This sample has about 2.1 million clones, with roughly 91% found just once.

Sequencing was performed on naive CD8+ T cells from PBMCs. This chain uses TRBV14 with TRBJ2-7; 7 positions match TRBD2. This sequence originates from a man between 18 and 29 years old in good health. Some clones in this sample may be carry-over from other donors' samples. The CDR3 loop is CASSQEGLSHEQYF. The CDR3 nucleotides are TGTGCCAGCAGCCAAGAGGGACTATCACACGAGCAGTACTTC.